This TCR beta chain was identified in a study of T cells in Graves' hyperthyroidism and ophthalmopathy. Researchers took RNA transcripts and amplified the TCR beta CDR3 regions from them. The HTBI set primed first-round TCR CDR3 RT-PCR. Via MiXCR, TCRdb re-called the multiplex PCR reads, giving one row per CDR3 protein. The sample consists of fewer than 650,000 distinct CDR3 sequences, around 14% of them appearing once. V lost 0 bases, J lost 1 base, and 14 bases lay in between. In germline, CDR1 is SGHRS, CDR2 YFSETQ. The CDR3 spans 16 residues. This clonotype has a count of ten or more. The V and J genes are TRBV5-1 and TRBJ2-7; D is perhaps TRBD2 (6 bases). This receptor was taken from a woman in her thirties with Graves' hyperthyroidism that later progressed to Graves' ophthalmopathy. What was sequenced was blood. CDR3 in amino acids: CASSLVTERVSYEQYF. In DNA, the CDR3 is TGCGCCAGCAGCTTGGTTACCGAGCGGGTTTCCTACGAGCAGTACTTC.